Shown below are 16 T cell receptor beta chains from a single sample sequenced in a study of patients and donors after allogeneic stem cell transplantation. A single record per CDR3 protein comes from TCRdb applying MiXCR to the RT-PCR reads. The table includes 70,000 to 85,000 distinct CDR3 sequences, around 27% detected once. Sequenced sample: blood, either unsorted or a sorted T cell fraction (not recorded which). These receptors all come from a human donor who was either an allogeneic HSCT recipient or a stem cell or donor lymphocyte infusion donor (not recorded which). It is not recorded whose cells these are; they may come from a transplant donor.

This clonotype was counted a few times. The chain carries TRBV5-1 and TRBJ2-2; D remains unclear. With 1 base removed from V and 0 bases from J, the gap between germline ends came to 7 bases. The CDR3 extends over 15 amino acids. Germline assignment: CDR1 SGHRS and CDR2 YFSETQ. The CDR3 is CASSLSGANTGELFF. CDR3 DNA: TGCGCCAGCAGCTTGAGTGGGGCGAACACCGGGGAGCTGTTTTTT. Supplemented by reference TRBV5-1 and TRBJ2-2, the full variable domain reads KAGVTQTPRYLIKTRGQQVTLSCSPISGHRSVSWYQQTPGQGLQFLFEYFSETQRNKGNFPGRFSGRQFSNSRSEMNVSTLELGDSALYLCASSLSGANTGELFFGEGSRLTVL.

V usage is TRBV7-8 and J usage is TRBJ2-2, with D uncertain. V was clipped by 6 bases and J by 1 base, with 24 bases between them. Germline-derived CDR1 and CDR2 are SGHVS and FQNEAQ. The CDR3 spans 19 residues. The CDR3 here is CASSLNRFGLELNTGELFF. CDR3 in DNA: TGTGCCAGCAGTTTAAACCGGTTTGGGTTAGAGTTGAACACCGGGGAGCTGTTTTTT.

This clonotype occurred a few times. The chain employs TRBV28 and TRBJ2-5; 10 positions agree with TRBD2. The CDR3 runs to 15 residues. V trimming: 5 bases; J trimming: 3 bases; junction bases outside the gene matches: 6. The V gene's germline CDR1 is MDHEN and CDR2 SYDVKM. As DNA, the CDR3 is TGTGCCAGCAGTCGGCTAGCGGGAGTCAAAGAGACCCAGTACTTC. Its protein is CASSRLAGVKETQYF.

The chain recombines TRBV5-1 with TRBJ2-5; D is tentatively TRBD1 or TRBD2 (5 bases each). The length of the CDR3 is 14 residues. CDR1 is SGHRS, CDR2 YFSETQ, per germline. The V end was cut by 2 bases, the J end by 1 base, with 9 bases between. Here the CDR3 DNA reads TGCGCCAGCAGCTTCACAGGACTCCAAGAGACCCAGTACTTC. It is translated as CASSFTGLQETQYF.

The chain uses TRBV25-1 and TRBJ2-7; TRBD2 matches 10 bases. The CDR3 is 14 residues long. Per germline, CDR1 MGHDK and CDR2 SYGVNS. The trim removed 7 bases at V and 6 bases at J, leaving 9 bases unmatched. This CDR3 reads CASTLISGRTEQYF. The CDR3 DNA reads TGTGCCAGCACCCTGATTAGCGGGAGGACCGAGCAGTACTTC.

The V and J genes are TRBV12-3 or TRBV12-4 and TRBJ1-1, with 8 bases identical to TRBD1. Trimming at V came to 6 bases and at J to 6 bases, leaving 9 bases not matched to a gene. This CDR3 region has 14 residues. CDR3 region: CASSSTGGGSEAFF. DNA of the CDR3: TGTGCCAGCAGCAGTACAGGGGGAGGGTCTGAAGCTTTCTTT.

This clonotype was seen a handful of times. One end of the junction does not line up with germline, which may come from a read error. V is TRBV6-6 and J is TRBJ2-7; 8 bases align to TRBD1. Per germline, CDR1 MNHNY and CDR2 SVGAGI (reference sequence). This CDR3 spans 14 amino acids. The DNA for the CDR3 is TGTGCCAGCAGTAACTCCGGGACAGGCTACGAGCAGTACTTC. This translates into CASSNSGTGYEQYF.

This chain joins TRBV6-5 and TRBJ1-3; perhaps TRBD1 as D (6 bases). The CDR3 totals 16 residues. Germline-derived CDR1 and CDR2 are MNHEY and SVGAGI. V lost 2 bases, J lost 0 bases, and 11 bases lay in between. The CDR3 loop reads CASSYGGKSSGNTIYF. DNA of the CDR3: TGTGCCAGCAGTTACGGGGGCAAGAGCTCTGGAAACACCATATATTTT.

This clonotype was seen a few times. V is TRBV6-5 and J is TRBJ1-3, with D uncertain. Per the germline V gene, CDR1 is MNHEY and CDR2 is SVGAGI. V gave up 2 bases and J gave up 4 bases, with 6 bases separating them. The CDR3 has 13 amino acids. The DNA of the CDR3 is TGTGCCAGCAGTTACCTCATCGGAAACACCATATATTTT. It specifies CASSYLIGNTIYF.

The chain couples TRBV20-1 to TRBJ1-5, with D uncertain. Germline CDR1 reads DFQATT; CDR2 reads SNEGSKA (reference sequence). The CDR3 covers 15 residues. V lost 4 bases, J lost 3 bases, and 16 bases lay in between. This chain's CDR3 is CSATGGSNINQPQHF. The CDR3 nucleotides read TGCAGTGCTACCGGCGGGTCAAATATCAATCAGCCCCAGCATTTT.

This chain links TRBV6-5 with TRBJ1-1; 9 bases are a match to TRBD1. The germline V gene has CDR1 MNHEY and CDR2 SVGAGI. This CDR3 comprises 17 residues. V lost 2 bases and J lost 3; bases outside the gene matches: 10. CDR3 residues: CASSYNIPGQGDTEAFF. As DNA, the CDR3 is TGTGCCAGCAGTTACAATATACCGGGACAGGGAGACACTGAAGCTTTCTTT.

This chain connects TRBV4-3 to TRBJ2-5; possible D gene TRBD2, 5 bases. Germline V CDR1 and CDR2: LGHNA, YSLEER. Trimming removed 0 bases at V and 4 bases at J, with 21 bases between. CDR3 size: 18 residues. The CDR3 spells CASSQDLTLGLASETQYF. The CDR3 DNA reads as TGCGCCAGCAGCCAAGATCTCACTCTCGGGCTAGCTTCAGAGACCCAGTACTTC.

The rearrangement uses TRBV29-1 and TRBJ1-2; maybe TRBD1 (6 bases). CDR3 length equals 13 residues. Trimming stripped 1 base from V and 7 bases from J, with 13 bases between. CDR1 is SQVTM and CDR2 is ANQGSEA in the germline V gene. The CDR3 region is CSVEGAGVPGYTF. In nucleotides, the CDR3 is TGCAGCGTTGAAGGGGCAGGGGTGCCTGGCTACACCTTC.

V usage is TRBV5-1 and J usage is TRBJ2-7; 7 positions match TRBD1. This CDR3 is 13 amino acids long. Per germline, CDR1 SGHRS and CDR2 YFSETQ. V dropped 3 bases and J dropped 5; count of bases not matched to a gene: 5. The CDR3 spells CASSSFGTDEQYF. In nucleotides, the CDR3 is TGCGCCAGCAGCTCCTTCGGGACAGACGAGCAGTACTTC.

This clonotype was seen a handful of times. This chain links TRBV11-3 with TRBJ2-3; D perhaps matches TRBD1 (5 bases). CDR1 and CDR2 from the germline V gene are SGHNT and YENEEA. The CDR3 spans 16 residues. Deletions cut 0 bases from V and 1 base from J, with 11 bases between. Here the CDR3 reads CASSLEGALGTDTQYF. The DNA of the CDR3 is TGTGCCAGCAGCTTAGAAGGGGCCCTGGGCACAGATACGCAGTATTTT.

In this sample, this clonotype turned up many times. The chain couples TRBV2 to TRBJ2-5; D not resolved. The CDR3 sequence is 11 residues long. V lost 4 bases, J lost 5 bases, and 5 bases lay in between. Germline CDR1 SNHLY, CDR2 FYNNEI. The CDR3 DNA reads as TGTGCCAGCAGTGTCGGGGAGACCCAGTACTTC. It is translated as CASSVGETQYF.